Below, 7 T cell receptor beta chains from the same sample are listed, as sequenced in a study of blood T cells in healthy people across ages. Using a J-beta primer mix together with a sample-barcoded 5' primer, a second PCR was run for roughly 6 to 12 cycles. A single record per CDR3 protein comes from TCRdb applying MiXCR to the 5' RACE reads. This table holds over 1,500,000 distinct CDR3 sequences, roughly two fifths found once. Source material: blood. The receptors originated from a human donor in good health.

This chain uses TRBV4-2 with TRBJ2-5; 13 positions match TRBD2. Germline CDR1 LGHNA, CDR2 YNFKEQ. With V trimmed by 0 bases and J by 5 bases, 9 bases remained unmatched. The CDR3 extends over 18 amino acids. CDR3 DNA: TGTGCCAGCAGCCAAGAATGGACTAGCGGGGGCCTAGGGGAGACCCAGTACTTC. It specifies CASSQEWTSGGLGETQYF.

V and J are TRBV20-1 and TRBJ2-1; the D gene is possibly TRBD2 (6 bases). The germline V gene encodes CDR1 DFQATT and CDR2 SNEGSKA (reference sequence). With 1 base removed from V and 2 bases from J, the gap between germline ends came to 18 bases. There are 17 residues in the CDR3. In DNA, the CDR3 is TGCAGTGCTAGAGGCGAAATCCGGGACTCCGCCTACAATGAGCAGTTCTTC. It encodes CSARGEIRDSAYNEQFF.

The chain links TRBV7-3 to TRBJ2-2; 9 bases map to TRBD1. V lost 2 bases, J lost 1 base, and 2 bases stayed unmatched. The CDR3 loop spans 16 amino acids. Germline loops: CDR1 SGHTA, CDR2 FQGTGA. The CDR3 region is CASSLEGQGNTGELFF. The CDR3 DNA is TGTGCCAGCAGCTTAGAGGGACAGGGGAACACCGGGGAGCTGTTTTTT.

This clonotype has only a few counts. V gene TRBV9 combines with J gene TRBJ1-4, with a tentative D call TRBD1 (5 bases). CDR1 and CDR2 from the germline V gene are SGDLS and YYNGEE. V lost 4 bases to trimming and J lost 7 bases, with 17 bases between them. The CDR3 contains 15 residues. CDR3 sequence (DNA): TGTGCCAGCAGCCCGAGTGCGGGGGGAGGTGAAAAACTGTTTTTT. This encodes CASSPSAGGGEKLFF.

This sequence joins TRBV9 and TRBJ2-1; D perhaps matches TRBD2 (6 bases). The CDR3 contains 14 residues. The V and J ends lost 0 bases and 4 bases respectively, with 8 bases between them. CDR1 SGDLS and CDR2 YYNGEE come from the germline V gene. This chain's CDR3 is CASSVAAGYNEQFF. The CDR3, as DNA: TGTGCCAGCAGCGTAGCGGCGGGGTACAATGAGCAGTTCTTC.

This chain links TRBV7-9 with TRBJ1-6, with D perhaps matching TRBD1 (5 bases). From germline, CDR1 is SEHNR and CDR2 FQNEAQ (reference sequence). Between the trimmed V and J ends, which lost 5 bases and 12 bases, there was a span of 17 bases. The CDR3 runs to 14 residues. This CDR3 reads CASSLGAVPGPLHF. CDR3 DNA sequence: TGTGCCAGCAGCCTAGGGGCCGTCCCCGGACCCCTCCACTTT.

The CDR3: CSVQTRQGVDIQYF. In nucleotides, the CDR3 is TGCAGTGTACAGACGAGACAGGGAGTGGACATTCAGTACTTC. The rearrangement uses TRBV20-1 and TRBJ2-4, with TRBD1 identical over 7 bases. The CDR3 extends over 14 amino acids. Unmatched junction bases numbered 14, after V lost 7 bases and J lost 8 bases. In germline, CDR1 is DFQATT, CDR2 SNEGSKA (reference sequence).